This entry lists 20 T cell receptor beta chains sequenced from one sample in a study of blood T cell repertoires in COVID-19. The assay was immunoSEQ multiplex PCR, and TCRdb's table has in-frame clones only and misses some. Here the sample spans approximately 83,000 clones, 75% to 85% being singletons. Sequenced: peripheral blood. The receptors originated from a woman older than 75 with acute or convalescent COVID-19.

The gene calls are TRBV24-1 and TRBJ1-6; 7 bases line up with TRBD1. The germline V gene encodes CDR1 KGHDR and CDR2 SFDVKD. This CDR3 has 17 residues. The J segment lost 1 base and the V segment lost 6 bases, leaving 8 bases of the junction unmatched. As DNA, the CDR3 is TGTGCCACCAGTAACAGGGGTAGGAGATCCTATAATTCACCCCTCCACTTT. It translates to CATSNRGRRSYNSPLHF.

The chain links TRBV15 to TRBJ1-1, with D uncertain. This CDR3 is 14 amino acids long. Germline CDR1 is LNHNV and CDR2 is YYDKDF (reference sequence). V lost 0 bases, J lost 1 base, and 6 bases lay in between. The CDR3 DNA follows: TGTGCCACCAGCAGAGACAGGCCGAACACTGAAGCTTTCTTT. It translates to CATSRDRPNTEAFF.

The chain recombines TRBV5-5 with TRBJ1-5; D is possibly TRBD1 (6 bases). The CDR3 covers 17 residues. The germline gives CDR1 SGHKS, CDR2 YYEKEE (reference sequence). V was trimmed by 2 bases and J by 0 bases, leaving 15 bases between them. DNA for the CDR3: TGTGCCAGCAGCTTTAGGTACCGGGACAATAGCAATCAGCCCCAGCATTTT. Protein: CASSFRYRDNSNQPQHF.

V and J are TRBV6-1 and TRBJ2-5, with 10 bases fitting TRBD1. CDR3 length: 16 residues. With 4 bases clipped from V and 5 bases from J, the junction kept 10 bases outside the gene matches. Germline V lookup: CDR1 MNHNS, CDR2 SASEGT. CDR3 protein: CASSVLPGQGSETQYF. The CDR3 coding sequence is TGTGCCAGCAGTGTGCTCCCGGGACAGGGGTCGGAGACCCAGTACTTC.

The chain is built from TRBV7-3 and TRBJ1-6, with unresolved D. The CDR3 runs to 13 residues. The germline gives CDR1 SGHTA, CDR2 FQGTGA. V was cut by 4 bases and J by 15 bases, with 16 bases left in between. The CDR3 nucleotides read TGTGCCAGCAGCTCAGATCGAGGAAGAAACCTCCACTTT. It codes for CASSSDRGRNLHF. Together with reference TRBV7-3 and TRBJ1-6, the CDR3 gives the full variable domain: GAGVSQTPSNKVTEKGKYVELRCDPISGHTALYWYRQSLGQGPEFLIYFQGTGAADDSGLPNDRFFAVRPEGSVSTLKIQRTERGDSAVYLCASSSDRGRNLHFGNGTRLTVT.

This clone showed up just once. CDR3 nucleotide sequence: TGTGCCAGCAGTGTACTAGCGGGGCGATACAATGAGCAGTTCTTC. Its protein product is CASSVLAGRYNEQFF. The chain carries TRBV6-4 and TRBJ2-1; 10 bases align to TRBD2. The length of the CDR3 is 15 residues. With 4 bases clipped from V and 4 bases from J, the junction kept 4 bases outside the gene matches. CDR1 MRHNA and CDR2 SNTAGT come from the germline V gene.

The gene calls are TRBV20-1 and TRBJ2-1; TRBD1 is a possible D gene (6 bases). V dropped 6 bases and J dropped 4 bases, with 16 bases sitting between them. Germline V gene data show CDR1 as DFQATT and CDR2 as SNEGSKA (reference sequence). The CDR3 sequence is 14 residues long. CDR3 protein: CSASGTTTYNEQFF. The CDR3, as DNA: TGCAGTGCCAGTGGGACAACAACATACAATGAGCAGTTCTTC.

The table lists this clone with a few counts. The CDR3 bases are TGCGCCAGCAGCCCTCCGTTGTTCGCGAACACCGGGGAGCTGTTTTTT. It yields the protein CASSPPLFANTGELFF. This chain uses TRBV4-1 with TRBJ2-2; D is uncertain. The CDR3 spans 16 residues. Germline CDR1 is MGHRA and CDR2 is YSYEKL. Trimming removed 4 bases from V and 0 bases from J, with 12 bases in between.

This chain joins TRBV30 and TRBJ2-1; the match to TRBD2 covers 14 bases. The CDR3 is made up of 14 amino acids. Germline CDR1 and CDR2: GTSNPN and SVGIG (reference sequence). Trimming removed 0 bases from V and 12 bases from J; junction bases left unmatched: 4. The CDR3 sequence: CAWSVGLAGGTQFF. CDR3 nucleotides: TGTGCCTGGAGTGTCGGACTAGCGGGGGGTACGCAGTTCTTC.

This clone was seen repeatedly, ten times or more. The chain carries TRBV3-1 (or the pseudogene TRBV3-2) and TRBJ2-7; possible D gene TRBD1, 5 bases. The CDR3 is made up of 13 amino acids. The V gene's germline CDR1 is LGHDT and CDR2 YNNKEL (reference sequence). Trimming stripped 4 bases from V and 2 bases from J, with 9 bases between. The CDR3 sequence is CASSLSGPYEQYF. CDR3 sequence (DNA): TGTGCCAGCAGCCTGTCAGGGCCCTACGAGCAGTACTTC.

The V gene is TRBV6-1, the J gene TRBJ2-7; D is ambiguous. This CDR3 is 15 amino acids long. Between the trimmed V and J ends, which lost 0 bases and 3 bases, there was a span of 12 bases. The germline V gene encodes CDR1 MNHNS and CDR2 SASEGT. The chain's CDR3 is CASSEAAWAGYEQYF. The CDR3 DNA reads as TGTGCCAGCAGTGAAGCGGCATGGGCCGGCTACGAGCAGTACTTC.

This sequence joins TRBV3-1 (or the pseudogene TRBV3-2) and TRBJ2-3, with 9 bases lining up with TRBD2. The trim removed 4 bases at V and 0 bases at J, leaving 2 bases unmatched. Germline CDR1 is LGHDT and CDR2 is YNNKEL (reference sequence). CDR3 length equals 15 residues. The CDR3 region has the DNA TGTGCCAGCAGCCGTCTAGCGGGGAGCACAGATACGCAGTATTTT. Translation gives CASSRLAGSTDTQYF.

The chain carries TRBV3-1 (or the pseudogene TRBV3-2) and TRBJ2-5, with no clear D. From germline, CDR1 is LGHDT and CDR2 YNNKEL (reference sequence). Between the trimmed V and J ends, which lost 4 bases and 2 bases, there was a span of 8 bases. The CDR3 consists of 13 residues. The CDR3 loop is CASSPSGQETQYF. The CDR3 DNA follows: TGTGCCAGCAGCCCATCCGGGCAAGAGACCCAGTACTTC.

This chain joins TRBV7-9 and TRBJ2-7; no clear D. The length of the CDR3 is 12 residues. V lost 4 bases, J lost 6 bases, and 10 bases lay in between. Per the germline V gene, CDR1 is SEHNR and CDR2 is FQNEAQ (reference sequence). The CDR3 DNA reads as TGTGCCAGCAGCTACTTAACGGGCGAGCAGTACTTC. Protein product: CASSYLTGEQYF.

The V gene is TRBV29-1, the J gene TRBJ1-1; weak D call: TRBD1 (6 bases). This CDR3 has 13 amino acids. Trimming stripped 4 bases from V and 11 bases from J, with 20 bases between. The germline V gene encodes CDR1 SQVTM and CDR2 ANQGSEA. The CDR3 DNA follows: TGCAGCGTTGCCGAGGGGGTCTTGACTTTGGCTTTCTTT. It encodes CSVAEGVLTLAFF.

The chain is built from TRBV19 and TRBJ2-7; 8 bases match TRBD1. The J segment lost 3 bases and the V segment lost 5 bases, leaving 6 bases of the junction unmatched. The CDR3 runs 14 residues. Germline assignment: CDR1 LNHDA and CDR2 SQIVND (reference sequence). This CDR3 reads CASSRTGTGYEQYF. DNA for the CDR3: TGTGCCAGTAGTCGGACCGGGACAGGCTACGAGCAGTACTTC.

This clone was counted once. The CDR3 DNA reads TGTGCCAGCAGCTCCCCCCTAGGGGCTAGCGGGTACCGAGAGCAGTACTTC. It is translated as CASSSPLGASGYREQYF. The J gene is TRBJ2-7, the V gene TRBV7-2, with TRBD2 matching 8 bases. The CDR3 loop spans 17 amino acids. V gave up 4 bases and J gave up 7 bases; unmatched junction bases: 18. CDR1 is SGHTA and CDR2 is FQGNSA in the germline V gene. Filled out from reference TRBV7-2 and TRBJ2-7, the complete variable domain reads GAGVSQSPSNKVTEKGKDVELRCDPISGHTALYWYRQSLGQGLEFLIYFQGNSAPDKSGLPSDRFSAERTGGSVSTLTIQRTQQEDSAVYLCASSSPLGASGYREQYFGPGTRLTVT.

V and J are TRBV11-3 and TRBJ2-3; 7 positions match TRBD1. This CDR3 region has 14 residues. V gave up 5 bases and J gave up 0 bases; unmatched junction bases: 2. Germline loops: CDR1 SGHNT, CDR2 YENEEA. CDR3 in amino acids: CASSQGQSTDTQYF. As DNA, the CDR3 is TGTGCCAGCAGCCAGGGACAGAGCACAGATACGCAGTATTTT.

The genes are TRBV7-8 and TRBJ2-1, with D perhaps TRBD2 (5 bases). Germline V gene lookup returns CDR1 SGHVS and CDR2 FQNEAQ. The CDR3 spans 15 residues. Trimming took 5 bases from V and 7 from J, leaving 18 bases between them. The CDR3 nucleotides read TGTGCCAGCAGCCGCAGTCGTCGGTCGGGAAATGAGCAGTTCTTC. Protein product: CASSRSRRSGNEQFF.

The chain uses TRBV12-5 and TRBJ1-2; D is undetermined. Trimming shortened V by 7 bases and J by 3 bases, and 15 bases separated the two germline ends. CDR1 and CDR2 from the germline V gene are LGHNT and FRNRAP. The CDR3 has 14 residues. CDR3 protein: CASAPGAGDYGYTF. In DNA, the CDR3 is TGTGCTAGTGCCCCGGGAGCCGGGGACTATGGCTACACCTTC.